A selection of T cell receptor beta chains follows, all from one sample in a study of blood T cell repertoires in COVID-19. Some clones are missing from TCRdb's copy, which holds only in-frame ones; the method was immunoSEQ multiplex PCR. This table holds around 300,000 clones, roughly 90% found once. Sequencing input: PBMCs or T cells enriched from blood (not recorded which). The receptors originated from a woman aged 18-30 years with acute COVID-19. Both conserved end residues are part of each CDR3.

>TRBJ2-1|14|TRBV6-2/TRBV6-3
CASSGQGRYNEQFF
>TRBJ2-7|16|TRBV5-6
CASSLYGTGDFWEQYF
>TRBJ2-7|17|TRBV6-2/TRBV6-3
CASSYPPSGSVAYEQYF
>TRBJ2-4|15|TRBV7-2
CASSFDPGLGDIQYF
>TRBJ2-7|13|TRBV4-2
CASSQGRVYEQYF
>TRBJ1-4|17|TRBV9
CASSVGTSSGVSEKLFF
>TRBJ2-3|14|TRBV30
CAWSVSLNTDTQYF
>TRBJ1-6|15|TRBV28
CASSSKIEANSPLHF
>TRBJ1-1|14|TRBV6-4
CASSPGQFNTEAFF
>TRBJ2-5|16|TRBV11-2
CASSRGQGAFLETQYF
>TRBJ2-7|14|TRBV11-2
CASSLTPLANEQYF
>TRBJ2-2|16|TRBV11-2
CASRLLLAGVTGELFF
>TRBJ1-6|15|TRBV18
CASSPTTGGQSPLHF
>TRBJ2-7|14|TRBV9
CASSPRTGSYEQYF
>TRBJ1-3|17|TRBV7-9
CASSLAGTLAGGNTIYF
>TRBJ2-5|10|TRBV20-1
CSATQETQYF
>TRBJ2-1|17|TRBV18
CASSPSRLAGEHNEQFF
>TRBJ2-1|16|TRBV15
CATSRDRGGRAGEQFF
>TRBJ2-1|11|TRBV11-1
CASSANWEQFF
>TRBJ2-1|15|TRBV19
CASSYSGRARDEQFF
>TRBJ1-5|14|TRBV19
CASIRTGSNQPQHF
>TRBJ1-5|17|TRBV4-1
CASSQVLLQGLDQPQHF
>TRBJ1-4|14|TRBV3-1/TRBV3-2
CASSRTQGVEKLFF
>TRBJ2-5|15|TRBV5-4
CASSLGLAGLETQYF
>TRBJ2-1|16|TRBV5-1
CASSLPGLADYNEQFF
>TRBJ2-3|19|TRBV18
CASSGRDRRWTSGLDTQYF
>TRBJ2-7|10|TRBV29-1
CSVGTDEQYF
>TRBJ1-6|15|TRBV25-1
CASSGPTGNNSPLHF
>TRBJ2-2|17|TRBV5-1
CASTDSQGARGTGELFF
>TRBJ2-2|13|TRBV10-3
CAITGTSTGELFF
>TRBJ2-3|15|TRBV18
CASSWLAGMTDTQYF
>TRBJ2-1|14|TRBV29-1
CSVEVGTSVDEQFF
>TRBJ1-1|12|TRBV29-1
CSVGQLNTEAFF
>TRBJ2-7|17|TRBV18
CASSPSGTSGRGGEQYF
>TRBJ2-1|12|TRBV7-9
CASSLANNEQFF
>TRBJ2-1|16|TRBV7-2
CASSLRASGGYNEQFF
>TRBJ1-2|14|TRBV5-1
CASSLVGRAQGYTF
>TRBJ2-3|19|TRBV3-1/TRBV3-2
CASSDHRLAGGISTDTQYF
>TRBJ2-1|18|TRBV14
CASSQGGLGQGPYNEQFF
>TRBJ2-1|17|TRBV4-2
CASSQDVNSGSVNEQFF
>TRBJ1-2|12|TRBV28
CASSSGSYGYTF
>TRBJ2-3|14|TRBV5-8
CASTIAGGADTQYF
>TRBJ1-3|15|TRBV11-2
CASSFQTGPGNTIYF
>TRBJ2-5|16|TRBV4-2
CANSQDLAGGQETQYF
>TRBJ2-5|14|TRBV5-1
CASSLPGLYLSQYF
>TRBJ2-7|14|TRBV20-1
CSASSTGRAYEQYF
>TRBJ2-1|16|TRBV11-1
CASSSIPFRGYNEQFF
>TRBJ2-7|13|TRBV11-3
CASSLARGYEQYF
>TRBJ2-4|16|TRBV4-1
CASSRGVEIAKNIQYF
>TRBJ2-1|14|TRBV19
CASSRAGGYNEQFF
>TRBJ1-2|16|TRBV7-9
CASSLGGTGGNYGYTF
>TRBJ2-1|18|TRBV27
CASSLMWGPSGDYNEQFF
>TRBJ1-1|13|TRBV12-3/TRBV12-4
CASSLGQGRGAFF
>TRBJ2-3|12|TRBV6-5
CASSSYTDTQYF
>TRBJ2-1|16|TRBV6-4
CASSDKGASAINEQFF
>TRBJ2-5|14|TRBV11-2
CASSPWGGQETQYF
>TRBJ1-1|13|TRBV28
CASSSGFPGGAFF